The subject of this entry is one T cell receptor beta chain. The data were obtained in a study of shared clonotypes between healthy human individuals. Data came from immunoSEQ multiplex PCR; TCRdb stores just in-frame clones and leaves some out. The sample contains 2,100,000 or so clones, under 97% of which appear only once. The clonotype comes from a man aged 18-30 years in good health. Sequencing was carried out using naive CD4+ T cells sorted from blood. Subset specified: CD45RA+ positively selected.

Here the CDR3 reads CASSLDLAGGPSEQYF. DNA of the CDR3: TGTGCCAGCAGCTTAGACCTAGCGGGAGGGCCGTCCGAGCAGTACTTC. J is TRBJ2-7 and V is TRBV11-2; 12 bases fit TRBD2. The J segment lost 6 bases and the V segment lost 0 bases, leaving 6 bases of the junction unmatched. Germline V gene sequence: CDR1 SGHAT, CDR2 FQNNGV. This CDR3 has 16 amino acids.